What follows describes a single TCR beta chain. The antigen remains undetermined. Germline V CDR1 and CDR2: SQVTM, ANQGSEA. V was pared by 4 bases and J by 5 bases, with 17 bases between. The CDR3 extends over 14 amino acids. The sample originates from a study of vaccination effects on CD4 cells after COVID-19. Whole-study context: Samples that were drawn after vaccination came a median of 72 days after the second dose.

Broader study findings: Clones induced by infection and by vaccine showed marked clonal contraction late after vaccination.

Using viral peptide pools, the ViraFEST assay grew out antigen-specific CD4+ T cells prior to sequencing. At the end of over 8 days of culture, CD4+ T cells were isolated. Everyone in the study got two shots of either the BNT162b2 or mRNA-1273 vaccine. Vaccine recipients, nucleocapsid antibody negative, had no prior SARS-CoV-2 infection. Cultures got half-medium changes with IL-2 on days 3 and 7. TCRdb's table, derived via immunoSEQ multiplex PCR, lists solely in-frame clones and lacks some. The table has tens of thousands of clones, under 85% seen once. This TCR was sampled from a human donor who received a COVID-19 vaccine. The sequencing here drew on CD4+ T cells from PBMCs cultured with HCoV-OC43 spike peptides, taken after COVID-19 vaccination. Stated subset: HCoV-OC43 spike overlapping peptide pool stimulation. The rearrangement uses TRBV29-1 and TRBJ2-5, with D unresolved. The CDR3 loop is CSVGRPPGWETQYF. CDR3 nucleotides: TGCAGCGTTGGGCGTCCGCCCGGGTGGGAGACCCAGTACTTC.